This T cell receptor beta chain was found in a study of Graves' ophthalmopathy and Graves' hyperthyroidism (dated by TCRdb to the late 2010s). Describing the broader study: Peripheral blood was collected at initial diagnosis, prior to any treatment. The study used signatures of the TCR beta repertoire to tell Graves' ophthalmopathy apart from Graves' hyperthyroidism and to predict which patients would progress to ophthalmopathy. In total, some 140 blood samples were TCR-sequenced: 40 to 45 ophthalmopathy, 80 or so hyperthyroidism and some 17 hyperthyroidism-to-ophthalmopathy patients. To explore V-J signatures distinguishing ophthalmopathy from hyperthyroidism, a discovery set of some 100 patients (fewer than 45 ophthalmopathy, 57 stable hyperthyroidism) was enrolled. An independent validation cohort was composed of 18 to 20 hyperthyroidism patients and approximately 15 patients who later progressed from hyperthyroidism to ophthalmopathy. In over 5 hyperthyroidism patients, the T-cell repertoires found in thyroid tissue were compared with those found in blood. Following sampling, methimazole starting at 30 mg daily was administered to hyperthyroidism patients, and high-dose intravenous methylprednisolone was administered to ophthalmopathy patients. The roughly 100 discovery patients were randomly divided into training and test sets at a 7:3 ratio.

For repertoire sequencing, TCR beta CDR3 regions were amplified from RNA transcripts. The first round was an RT-PCR using HTBI primers with the Qiagen OneStep RT-PCR kit, and this first round was followed by a second-round multiplex PCR, then size selection and purification. Libraries were sequenced on an Illumina HiSeq2000 using paired-end 100 bp reads. From the authors' description of their analysis: Reads were processed with SOAPnuke, discarding reads with adapters, uncalled bases, mean Phred below 15, or no exact constant-primer or identifier match. High-quality paired reads were merged with COPE v1.2.5. Unique nucleotide sequences were defined as clonotypes and aligned to IMGT TRB V, D and J references using MiTCR v1.1. The analysis was limited to V-J combinations with a frequency above 0.0001, which together covered over 99% of the repertoires. For each V-J combination, a TCR clonal expansion and chaos score was defined as the ratio of F50 clonal expansion to chaos observed in the TCRdist matrix. Welch's t-statistics and random forest were used to reduce the features to approximately 13 V-J combinations, which were then used as input to a naive Bayes classifier. The similarity between thyroid and blood repertoires was quantified using the Morisita-Horn index. Through fastp at Q25 and MiXCR, TCRdb rebuilt clones from the public reads, retaining in-frame beta chains. One record per CDR3 amino acid sequence lists the most common genes and DNA. The V and J calls were determined by TCRdb, not by the authors. Present in this sample are about 150,000 distinct CDR3 sequences, 30% to 45% of which were seen just once. The top ten hold approximately 5.5% of the sample.

V lost 5 bases and J lost 6 bases, and the count of bases not matched to a germline gene is 16. From the cysteine through the phenylalanine, the CDR3 covers 16 amino acids. Solely the CDR3 DNA is kept, with 48 bases framed from the first base. CDR1 SGHVS and CDR2 FQNEAQ are derived from the germline V gene. Points the paper makes about the study in general: In validation, the model predicted ophthalmopathy progression with over 60% sensitivity and less than 80% specificity; around twelve predicted patients were CT-confirmed with GO in a median of approximately 6.5 months. The 13-signature model separated ophthalmopathy from stable hyperthyroidism with roughly 90% sensitivity and less than 83% specificity in cross-validation, and 80%/75% in the test set. Most of the expanded thyroid clonotypes with a frequency above 0.001 were also detected in blood, and it was suggested that the thyroid immune response may be reflected by blood repertoires. Sample size was not statistically predetermined, and group allocation was not concealed from the investigators.

Ophthalmopathy patients had moderately to severely active disease, Clinical Activity Score of at least 3, NOSPECS grade of at least 4, and disease duration under 3 months. Patients with other autoimmune diseases, uncontrolled infections, pregnancy or lactation were excluded. Diagnosis was based on clinical symptoms, serum thyroxine, TRAb, thyroid ultrasound and orbital computed tomography. Using Ficoll-Paque density gradient centrifugation, PBMCs were isolated from over 8.5 ml of fresh peripheral blood. Total RNA was extracted using Trizol reagent, and RNA quality was checked on an Agilent 2100 Bioanalyzer. In regard to this clonotype: Its antigen has not been determined. No much larger clone is present one base from it, and per-base qualities are unavailable.

The TCR originated in a woman in her forties with Graves' ophthalmopathy. Donor details come from another sample of the same person, matched by shared clones. Source material: peripheral blood. This chain joins TRBV7-8 to TRBJ2-7, with TRBD2 identical over 7 junction bases. At the DNA level, the sequence is TGTGCCAGCAGCCCCCCGGCGTGGGGGGGGATCCCCGAGCAGTACTTC. Its amino acids are CASSPPAWGGIPEQYF.